The sample holds a few counts of the clone carrying this T cell receptor beta chain. The sample is drawn from a study of blood T cell repertoires in COVID-19. About the research overall: Sources were T cells, B-cell-depleted T cells, or PBMCs; the material itself was cDNA or gDNA.

Some clones are missing from TCRdb's copy, which holds only in-frame ones; the method was immunoSEQ multiplex PCR. Seen here are 190,000 or so clones, about 85% observed once, and the top ten hold more than 8%. The germline V gene has CDR1 LGHNA and CDR2 YSLEER. Germline trimming cut 0 bases from V and 5 bases from J; bases unmatched to any gene: 9. This CDR3 contains 19 residues. The TCR originated in a woman older than 75 with acute or convalescent COVID-19. What was sequenced was peripheral blood. The chain carries TRBV4-3 and TRBJ2-2; the match to TRBD2 covers 13 bases. The CDR3 loop is CASSQEGRTSGGGTGELFF. Here the CDR3 DNA reads TGCGCCAGCAGCCAAGAGGGTCGGACTAGCGGGGGCGGAACCGGGGAGCTGTTTTTT.